The present TCR beta chain was sequenced within a study of blood T cells in healthy people across ages (dated by TCRdb to about 2015). Regarding the study in general: In model experiments, template switching captured about one uniquely barcoded TCR beta cDNA molecule for every two T cells. To track age-related changes in TCR beta repertoire diversity, the study relied on deep sequencing normalized with unique cDNA molecular identifiers. The donors were split into four age groups: young (average 16 years), middle-aged (39), aged (over 55) and long-lived (more than 80). To avoid experimental bias, donors of different ages were randomly spread across the sequencing lanes. The study analyzed two additional independent replicas of 1 million unique cDNA reads from the same blood draw for two donors, one aged 18 to 29 and one aged 80 or older. The paper as a whole reports these results and caveats: Estimates of total diversity based on one million sequenced T cells were considered lower bounds and underestimates. Donor CMV infection status was unknown, potentially confounding age-related changes in expanded clonotypes. As age increased, observed TCR beta diversity per million T cells dropped in a roughly linear way, and a significant reduction was already evident by age around 41. Bulk unsorted PBMC profiling prevented conclusive comparison of naive and antigen-experienced compartments. There was a strong correlation between observed TCR beta diversity and the percentage of naive T cells measured by flow cytometry. Compared with the aged group, the long-lived group had more naive CD4+ T cells, fewer expanded clones and increased TCR diversity, a pattern suggesting age selection.

CDR1 and CDR2 are drawn from the germline V gene: SGHTA, FQGNSA. Trimmed from V: 5 bases; trimmed from J: 4 bases; junction bases lacking a gene match: 6. The CDR3 numbers 14 residues from cysteine through phenylalanine. CDR3 DNA only is kept here, 42 bases in frame from base 1. Systemically healthy Caucasian individuals from Russia, 35 to 50 in total and aged about 6 to 100 years, were included as donors. Each donor gave ten milliliters of peripheral blood, collected into EDTA-treated Vacutainer tubes. Ficoll-Paque density-gradient centrifugation was used to isolate PBMCs, with at least 6.5 million obtained per sample. Total RNA, at least 6 micrograms per sample, was extracted from PBMCs with Trizol reagent. For every donor, flow cytometry on a PBMC aliquot measured the percentage of naive CD45RAhigh/CD27high T cells. Library preparation was by 5' RACE. A second roughly 6 to 12 cycle PCR used a sample-barcoded 5' primer and a J-beta primer mix. A unique molecular identifier was introduced onto each TCR beta cDNA molecule by a template-switch 5' adaptor carrying 12 random nucleotides. Each sample yielded at least 3 million CDR3-containing paired-end reads. The Mint cDNA synthesis kit, primed by a TRBC-specific oligonucleotide, was used to synthesize first-strand cDNA from all RNA. Following uracil-DNA glycosylase treatment, all cDNA underwent a first 18-cycle PCR with the universal primers M1SS and BC2_uni_R. In the original analysis: For normalization, 1 million high-quality reads, each with a distinct molecular identifier, were randomly selected from each sample. Reads with shared molecular identifiers were discarded instead of being binned into consensus sequences. MiTCR, with a Q25 quality threshold and the strictest error-elimination algorithm, was used for CDR3 identification, clonotype clustering and error correction. A nonparametric unseen species model with Euler transformation was used to estimate lower-bound total TCR beta diversity. TCRdb reworked the public reads: Q25 trimming with fastp, MiXCR clone assembly, productive beta chains retained. CDR3 protein sequences are deduplicated, and each keeps its most common genes and DNA. TCRdb's processing, not the authors', yielded these V and J calls. In all, the sample holds 1.5 million to 2 million distinct CDR3 sequences, and roughly 43% of those were seen once. 23% of the sample is in the top ten clones.

As for this clonotype: Its antigen is unknown. Per-nucleotide qualities are absent, and no much larger clonotype sits a single base away.

In this chain, TRBV7-2 is recombined with TRBJ1-2; TRBD1 aligns with 8 central bases. The origin of this receptor is a human donor in good health. Sequenced: blood. The DNA sequence follows: TGTGCCAGCAGCAGCAGGGGGCCGCGCTATGGCTACACCTTC. This translates into CASSSRGPRYGYTF.